The 20 T cell receptor beta chains reported below all come from one sample, sequenced in a study of T cells after yellow fever vaccination. TCRdb passed the 5' RACE reads through MiXCR, listing each CDR3 protein once. This sample has under 300,000 distinct CDR3 sequences, with 6.9% found just once. Sequenced here: CD4+ T cells sorted from PBMCs, sampled 15 days after the yellow fever booster vaccination. The receptors derive from a man aged 25-45 years who received the YFV17D yellow fever vaccine.

The CDR3 is CASRGWETQYF. The DNA of the CDR3 is TGTGCCAGCAGGGGTTGGGAGACCCAGTACTTC. The V call is TRBV2, the J call TRBJ2-5, with D hard to call. The germline CDR1 and CDR2 sequences are SNHLY and FYNNEI. V shed 6 bases and J shed 5 bases, with 7 bases lying between them. The CDR3 is 11 residues long.

The rearrangement links TRBV20-1 to TRBJ2-3, with a possible D match to TRBD2 (5 bases). The CDR3 is 15 residues long. Germline values: CDR1 DFQATT, CDR2 SNEGSKA (reference sequence). Trimming pared 6 bases from V and 0 bases from J, leaving 16 bases between. The CDR3 DNA follows: TGCAGTGCCCTAAAAACTAGAGGGAGCACAGATACGCAGTATTTT. Encoded protein: CSALKTRGSTDTQYF.

The chain combines TRBV24-1 with TRBJ2-6; D is unresolved. Germline CDR1 KGHDR, CDR2 SFDVKD. CDR3 length equals 13 residues. The V end lost 6 bases, the J end lost 2 bases, and 4 bases lay between the germline ends. CDR3 DNA: TGTGCCACCAGTCCACCTGGGGCCAACGTCCTGACTTTC. It translates to CATSPPGANVLTF.

This clonotype was seen only a few times. V and J are TRBV5-1 and TRBJ2-1; D is unclear. Between the trimmed V and J ends, which lost 0 bases and 6 bases, there was a span of 13 bases. CDR1 is SGHRS, CDR2 YFSETQ, per germline. This CDR3 has 15 amino acids. The DNA for the CDR3 is TGCGCCAGCAGCTTGGCCGGTCAGCAGTCCAATGAGCAGTTCTTC. As protein: CASSLAGQQSNEQFF.

The chain recombines TRBV11-2 with TRBJ1-1; 8 bases are shared with TRBD1. V lost 5 bases to trimming and J lost 5 bases; unmatched junction nucleotides: 13. The CDR3 sequence is 16 residues long. Germline V gives CDR1 SGHAT, CDR2 FQNNGV. CDR3 amino acids: CASSKEDRVGRTEAFF. The CDR3 DNA is TGTGCCAGCAGCAAAGAGGACAGGGTAGGAAGAACTGAAGCTTTCTTT.

This rearrangement joins TRBV18 to TRBJ1-5; 9 positions match TRBD1. The CDR3 runs to 14 residues. The J segment lost 7 bases and the V segment lost 6 bases, leaving 7 bases of the junction unmatched. Germline V lookup: CDR1 KGHSH, CDR2 LQKENI. DNA of the CDR3: TGTGCCAGCTCGCAGGACAGGGGTGGACAGCCCCAGCATTTT. It specifies CASSQDRGGQPQHF.

This clonotype was recorded a few times. This chain links TRBV7-9 with TRBJ2-7; 8 positions agree with TRBD2. This CDR3 comprises 16 residues. The V segment lost 4 bases and the J segment 1 base; nucleotides outside the gene matches: 9. Germline CDR1 is SEHNR and CDR2 is FQNEAQ (reference sequence). CDR3 loop: CASSSLSGSQSYEQYF. CDR3 sequence (DNA): TGTGCCAGCAGCTCGCTGAGCGGGAGCCAGTCCTACGAGCAGTACTTC.

This clonotype turned up a few times. The rearrangement links TRBV5-1 to TRBJ2-3; 10 bases map to TRBD2. CDR1 is SGHRS, CDR2 YFSETQ, per germline. V shed 4 bases and J 2 bases; nucleotides not matched to a gene: 7. The CDR3 has 16 amino acids. The CDR3 sequence is CASSIWTSGSTDTQYF. Written as DNA, the CDR3 is TGCGCCAGCAGCATATGGACTAGCGGATCCACAGATACGCAGTATTTT.

V is TRBV6-6 and J is TRBJ2-1; TRBD1 is a possible D gene (5 bases). CDR3 length equals 12 residues. Germline loops: CDR1 MNHNY, CDR2 SVGAGI (reference sequence). V was clipped by 6 bases and J by 6 bases, with 9 bases between them. Written as DNA, the CDR3 is TGTGCCAGCAGCCAAGACAGCAATGAGCAGTTCTTC. The encoded protein is CASSQDSNEQFF.

This clonotype was observed many times. The V and J genes are TRBV7-2 and TRBJ2-2, with 9 bases fitting TRBD1. The CDR3 has 15 amino acids. The ends lost 1 base at V and 5 bases at J; junction bases unmatched: 2. The germline CDR1 and CDR2 sequences are SGHTA and FQGNSA. DNA for the CDR3: TGTGCCAGCAGCTTAGGACAGGGGGTTACCGGGGAGCTGTTTTTT. This translates into CASSLGQGVTGELFF.

This clonotype was detected ten times or more. This chain uses TRBV15 with TRBJ2-1; D may be TRBD1 or TRBD2 (5 bases each). Germline values: CDR1 LNHNV, CDR2 YYDKDF (reference sequence). Trimming took off 8 bases at V and 8 bases at J, with 10 bases between the two ends. The CDR3 length is 11 residues. CDR3: CATRGVDEQFF. CDR3 bases: TGTGCCACCCGAGGGGTGGATGAGCAGTTCTTC. The complete variable domain, with remaining parts taken from reference TRBV15 and TRBJ2-1, reads DAMVIQNPRYQVTQFGKPVTLSCSQTLNHNVMYWYQQKSSQAPKLLFHYYDKDFNNEADTPDNFQSRRPNTSFCFLDIRSPGLGDTAMYLCATRGVDEQFFGPGTRLTVL.

The chain has TRBV29-1 and TRBJ2-5; 16 positions match TRBD2. The V and J ends lost 6 bases and 5 bases, in that order; junction bases with no gene match: 9. From germline, CDR1 is SQVTM and CDR2 ANQGSEA. CDR3 length: 16 residues. The CDR3 here is CSVGGLAGGPGETQYF. The CDR3 DNA reads as TGCAGCGTGGGGGGACTAGCGGGAGGGCCCGGGGAGACCCAGTACTTC.

The chain combines TRBV7-2 with TRBJ1-6, with a possible D match to TRBD1 (6 bases). Germline values: CDR1 SGHTA, CDR2 FQGNSA. Trimming shortened V by 6 bases and J by 7 bases, and 16 bases separated the two germline ends. The CDR3 is 15 amino acids. The CDR3 region is CASRLQGLANSPLHF. The CDR3 coding sequence is TGTGCCAGCAGGTTACAGGGTTTGGCAAATTCACCCCTCCACTTT. Complete variable domain (other parts from reference TRBV7-2 and TRBJ1-6): GAGVSQSPSNKVTEKGKDVELRCDPISGHTALYWYRQSLGQGLEFLIYFQGNSAPDKSGLPSDRFSAERTGGSVSTLTIQRTQQEDSAVYLCASRLQGLANSPLHFGNGTRLTVT.

At least ten counts were recorded for this clonotype. The rearrangement joins TRBV6-2 or TRBV6-3 to TRBJ1-2; D is ambiguous. Trimming left V 5 bases short and J 8 bases short, with 6 bases between. CDR1 is MNHEY and CDR2 is SVGEGT in the germline V gene. The CDR3 is made up of 10 amino acids. The CDR3 sequence is CASSGFGYTF. The CDR3, as DNA: TGTGCCAGCAGTGGGTTCGGCTACACCTTC.

In this sample, this clonotype turned up many times. The J gene is TRBJ2-5, the V gene TRBV15; D gene ambiguous. The V gene lost 0 bases and the J gene lost 3 bases, with 11 bases spanning the gap. CDR3 length: 15 amino acids. Germline values: CDR1 LNHNV, CDR2 YYDKDF (reference sequence). CDR3 protein: CATSRDGRSEETQYF. CDR3 sequence (DNA): TGTGCCACCAGCAGAGATGGCCGGAGCGAAGAGACCCAGTACTTC.

This clonotype was recorded at least ten times. V and J are TRBV10-3 and TRBJ2-5, with 10 bases matching TRBD2. The CDR3 spans 15 residues. Germline trimming cut 8 bases from V and 3 bases from J; bases unmatched to any gene: 9. In germline, CDR1 is ENHRY, CDR2 SYGVKD. The CDR3 here is CAIGGAGGPEETQYF. The CDR3 coding sequence is TGTGCCATCGGTGGAGCGGGAGGGCCGGAAGAGACCCAGTACTTC.

This clonotype was counted between two and nine times. V and J are TRBV9 and TRBJ2-1, with TRBD2 as a possible D gene (5 bases). The V end was cut by 4 bases, the J end by 0 bases, with 11 bases between. Germline CDR1 is SGDLS and CDR2 is YYNGEE. This CDR3 spans 15 amino acids. CDR3 loop: CASSPHTSSYNEQFF. The CDR3, as DNA: TGTGCCAGCAGCCCCCACACTAGCTCCTACAATGAGCAGTTCTTC. The complete variable domain, with remaining parts taken from reference TRBV9 and TRBJ2-1, reads DSGVTQTPKHLITATGQRVTLRCSPRSGDLSVYWYQQSLDQGLQFLIQYYNGEERAKGNILERFSAQQFPDLHSELNLSSLELGDSALYFCASSPHTSSYNEQFFGPGTRLTVL.

In this sample, this clonotype turned up a few times. This chain joins TRBV18 and TRBJ1-6; possible D gene TRBD1, 5 bases. V was cut by 3 bases and J by 15 bases, with 15 bases left in between. Germline CDR1 and CDR2: KGHSH and LQKENI. The CDR3 contains 13 residues. CDR3 loop: CASSPAQGELLHF. CDR3 nucleotide sequence: TGTGCCAGCTCACCCGCCCAGGGTGAACTCCTCCACTTT.

DNA for the CDR3: TGTGCCAGCAGCTTGGGGGGGGCTCCCTATTACGAGCAGTACTTC. It yields the protein CASSLGGAPYYEQYF. The V call is TRBV5-8, the J call TRBJ2-7; D is tentatively TRBD1 or TRBD2 (6 bases each). Germline values: CDR1 SGHTS, CDR2 YDEGEE. V lost 0 bases and J 4 bases, leaving 14 bases between the germline ends. CDR3 length equals 15 residues.

V gene TRBV7-2 combines with J gene TRBJ2-1; D gene ambiguous. Germline V gene sequence: CDR1 SGHTA, CDR2 FQGNSA. V lost 6 bases and J lost 4, with 13 bases in between. This CDR3 is built from 14 residues. The CDR3 DNA follows: TGTGCCAGCAGTCGCCCGGCTGCATACAATGAGCAGTTCTTC. Residues: CASSRPAAYNEQFF. The entire variable domain, with the rest obtained from reference TRBV7-2 and TRBJ2-1, is as follows: GAGVSQSPSNKVTEKGKDVELRCDPISGHTALYWYRQSLGQGLEFLIYFQGNSAPDKSGLPSDRFSAERTGGSVSTLTIQRTQQEDSAVYLCASSRPAAYNEQFFGPGTRLTVL.